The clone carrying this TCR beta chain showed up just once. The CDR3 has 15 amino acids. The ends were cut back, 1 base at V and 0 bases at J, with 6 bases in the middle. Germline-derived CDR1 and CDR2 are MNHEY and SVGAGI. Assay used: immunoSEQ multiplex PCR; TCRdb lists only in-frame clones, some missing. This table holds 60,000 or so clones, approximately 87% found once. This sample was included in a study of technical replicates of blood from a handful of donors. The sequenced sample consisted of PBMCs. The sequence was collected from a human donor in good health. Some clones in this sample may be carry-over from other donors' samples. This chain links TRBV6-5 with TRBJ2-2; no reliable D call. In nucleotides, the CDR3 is TGTGCCAGCAGTTACTTTGGAGCGAACACCGGGGAGCTGTTTTTT. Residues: CASSYFGANTGELFF.